This T cell receptor (beta chain) was captured by sequencing in a study of blood T cell repertoires in COVID-19. Across the study: COVID-19 samples from acute and convalescent phases originated in the United States, Italy and Spain. In each case, the material was cDNA or gDNA derived from T cells, B-cell-depleted T cells, or PBMCs.

Authors' analysis steps: From reference gene primer amplification, estimates of nucleated cell counts were derived. TCRdb's table, derived via immunoSEQ multiplex PCR, lists solely in-frame clones and lacks some. V, J and clone size are those of that table, while D and trimming were read from the DNA. The repertoire includes more than 80,000 clones, 85% to 90% of them detected once, and about 5% sits in the top ten. The CDR3 length is 16 residues. V shed 3 bases and J 4 bases; nucleotides not matched to a gene: 7. In germline, CDR1 is ENHRY, CDR2 SYGVKD. Input material: peripheral blood. This clonotype was sampled from a man in his forties with acute or convalescent COVID-19. The V gene is TRBV10-3, the J gene TRBJ1-2; 11 bases are a match to TRBD1. The CDR3 sequence is CAISDFGQGAIYGYTF. The CDR3 DNA reads TGTGCCATCAGTGATTTCGGACAGGGGGCAATCTATGGCTACACCTTC.